This passage covers 3 T cell receptor beta chains from one sample sequenced in a study of Ad26.COV2.S vaccination and SARS-CoV-2 variants. Treatment: about 20 received Ad26.COV2.S at low or high dose, single or two shots; 5 received placebo; per-sample allocation not given. All samples were drawn on day 63, counting from the first vaccine or placebo injection. Clones were read by immunoSEQ multiplex PCR, and TCRdb kept only the in-frame ones, dropping some. The table has roughly 680,000 clones, roughly 90% seen once; the top ten hold around 1.5%. The starting material was peripheral blood, obtained in a trial of Ad26.COV2.S vaccine versus placebo. These receptor sequences come from a person between 18 and 65 years old who received the Ad26.COV2.S COVID-19 vaccine or a placebo.

Only one count was recorded for this clone. The genes are TRBV11-2 and TRBJ2-1, with D perhaps assigned TRBD1 or TRBD2 (6 bases each). V was pared by 1 base and J by 3 bases, with 16 bases between. The CDR3 has 17 amino acids. The germline CDR1 and CDR2 sequences are SGHAT and FQNNGV. Written as DNA, the CDR3 is TGTGCCAGCAGCTTAGGGCCCGCGGGACAACTCTACAATGAGCAGTTCTTC. This codes for CASSLGPAGQLYNEQFF.

This chain links TRBV2 with TRBJ1-5; D not resolved. V lost 5 bases and J lost 3, with 11 bases in between. The germline V gene encodes CDR1 SNHLY and CDR2 FYNNEI. The CDR3 loop spans 14 amino acids. CDR3 sequence: CASSRTSPNQPQHF. CDR3 in DNA: TGTGCCAGCAGTCGGACCTCCCCCAATCAGCCCCAGCATTTT.

The rearrangement uses TRBV6-1 and TRBJ2-7, with D possibly being TRBD1 (6 bases). V was cut by 3 bases and J by 3 bases, with 12 bases left in between. CDR1 is MNHNS and CDR2 is SASEGT in the germline V gene. This CDR3 has 14 amino acids. CDR3 amino acids: CASSETWDIYEQYF. In DNA, the CDR3 is TGTGCCAGCAGTGAGACTTGGGACATCTACGAGCAGTACTTC.